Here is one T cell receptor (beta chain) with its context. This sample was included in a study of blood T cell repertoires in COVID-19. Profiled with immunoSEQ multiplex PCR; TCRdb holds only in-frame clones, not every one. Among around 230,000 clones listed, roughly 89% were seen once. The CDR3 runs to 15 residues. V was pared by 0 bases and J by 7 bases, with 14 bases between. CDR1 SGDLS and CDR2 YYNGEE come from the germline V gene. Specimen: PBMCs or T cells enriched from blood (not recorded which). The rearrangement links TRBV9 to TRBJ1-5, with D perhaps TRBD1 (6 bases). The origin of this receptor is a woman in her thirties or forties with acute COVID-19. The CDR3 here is CASSVGGGLGQPQHF. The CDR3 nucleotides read TGTGCCAGCAGCGTAGGGGGGGGGCTAGGGCAGCCCCAGCATTTT.